This entry concerns a single T cell receptor beta chain. Its antigen is as yet unknown. The data stem from a study of cytotoxic CD8 clonotypes in ibrutinib-treated CLL. Whole-study context: Partial responders approximately 25, complete 2; roughly 12 progressed and about 14 stayed in remission by median approximately 64 months.

Study-level results: At baseline, clonality was higher than in age-matched healthy donors and correlated with CD8+ counts. At ibrutinib response, clonality increased, and at progression it declined back toward baseline.

This table comes from immunoSEQ multiplex PCR, and its TCRdb copy is limited to in-frame clones, with some not included. The table records about 140,000 clones, 65% to 85% of them present only once. Here the sequenced sample was PBMCs, taken after 36 months of ibrutinib treatment. The TCR comes from a human donor with chronic lymphocytic leukemia.

CDR3 DNA: TGTGCCAGCAGTGTTGGGGGGAACAATCAGCCCCAGCATTTT. Its protein is CASSVGGNNQPQHF. The chain couples TRBV6-1 to TRBJ1-5; D perhaps matches TRBD1 (5 bases). There are 14 residues in the CDR3. V lost 4 bases and J 3 bases, leaving 10 bases between the germline ends. Germline V CDR1 and CDR2: MNHNS, SASEGT.